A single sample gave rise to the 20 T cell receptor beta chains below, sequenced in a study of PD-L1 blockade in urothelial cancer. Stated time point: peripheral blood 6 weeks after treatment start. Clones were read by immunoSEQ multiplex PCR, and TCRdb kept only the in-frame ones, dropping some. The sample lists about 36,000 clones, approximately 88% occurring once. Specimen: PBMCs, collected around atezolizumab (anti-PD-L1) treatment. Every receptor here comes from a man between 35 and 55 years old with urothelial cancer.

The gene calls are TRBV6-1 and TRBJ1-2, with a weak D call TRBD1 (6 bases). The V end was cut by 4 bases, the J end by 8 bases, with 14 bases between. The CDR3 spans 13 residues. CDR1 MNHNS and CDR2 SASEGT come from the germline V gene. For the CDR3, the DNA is TGTGCCAGCAGTGCCACTTTGGGGACAGGCTACACCTTC. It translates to CASSATLGTGYTF.

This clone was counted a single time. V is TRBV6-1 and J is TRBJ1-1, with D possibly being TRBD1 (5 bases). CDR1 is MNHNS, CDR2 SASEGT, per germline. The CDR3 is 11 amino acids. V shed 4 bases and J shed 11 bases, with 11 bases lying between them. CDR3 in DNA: TGTGCCAGCAGTGCGGGGGTCTTGGCTTTCTTT. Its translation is CASSAGVLAFF.

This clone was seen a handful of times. The CDR3 loop is CASRLGLAGELAKNIQYF. The CDR3 DNA is TGTGCCAGCAGGCTGGGACTAGCGGGAGAGCTAGCCAAAAACATTCAGTACTTC. The chain uses TRBV5-8 and TRBJ2-4; 14 nucleotides line up with TRBD2. The ends lost 5 bases at V and 0 bases at J; junction bases unmatched: 7. Germline V gene lookup returns CDR1 SGHTS and CDR2 YDEGEE. The CDR3 is 18 residues long.

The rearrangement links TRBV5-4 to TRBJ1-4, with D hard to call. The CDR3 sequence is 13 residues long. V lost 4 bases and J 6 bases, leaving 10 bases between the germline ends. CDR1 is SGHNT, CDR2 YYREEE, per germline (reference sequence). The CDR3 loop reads CASSNGRDEKLFF. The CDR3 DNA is TGTGCCAGCAGCAACGGGAGGGATGAAAAACTGTTTTTT. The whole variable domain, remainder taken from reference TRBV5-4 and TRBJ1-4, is ETGVTQSPTHLIKTRGQQVTLRCSSQSGHNTVSWYQQALGQGPQFIFQYYREEENGRGNFPPRFSGLQFPNYSSELNVNALELDDSALYLCASSNGRDEKLFFGSGTQLSVL.

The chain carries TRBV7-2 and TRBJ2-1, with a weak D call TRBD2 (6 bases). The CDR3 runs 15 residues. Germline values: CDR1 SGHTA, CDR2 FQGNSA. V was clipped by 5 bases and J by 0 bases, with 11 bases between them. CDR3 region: CASSPLGGSYNEQFF. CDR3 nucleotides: TGTGCCAGCAGCCCCCTGGGGGGCTCCTACAATGAGCAGTTCTTC.

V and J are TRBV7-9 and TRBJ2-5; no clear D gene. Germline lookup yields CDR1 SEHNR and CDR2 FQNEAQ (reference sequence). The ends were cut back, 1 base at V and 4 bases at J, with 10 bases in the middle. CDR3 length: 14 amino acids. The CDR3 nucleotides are TGTGCCAGCAGCTTAGGGCAGAATCGAGAGACCCAGTACTTC. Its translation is CASSLGQNRETQYF.

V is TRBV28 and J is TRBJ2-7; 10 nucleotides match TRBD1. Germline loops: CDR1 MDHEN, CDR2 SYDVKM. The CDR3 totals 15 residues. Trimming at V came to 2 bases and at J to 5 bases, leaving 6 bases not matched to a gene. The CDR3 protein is CASSLLGQGLDEQYF. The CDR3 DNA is TGTGCCAGCAGTTTACTGGGACAGGGGCTCGACGAGCAGTACTTC.

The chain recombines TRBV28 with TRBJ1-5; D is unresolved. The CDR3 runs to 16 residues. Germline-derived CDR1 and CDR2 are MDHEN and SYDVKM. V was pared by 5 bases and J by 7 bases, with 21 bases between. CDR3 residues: CASSPSPSPNRQPQHF. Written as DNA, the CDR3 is TGTGCCAGCAGTCCATCCCCCTCCCCAAATCGGCAGCCCCAGCATTTT.

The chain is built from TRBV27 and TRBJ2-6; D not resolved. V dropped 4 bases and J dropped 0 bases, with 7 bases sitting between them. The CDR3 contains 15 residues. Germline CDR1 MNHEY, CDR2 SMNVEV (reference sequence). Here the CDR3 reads CASSWAVSGANVLTF. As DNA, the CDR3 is TGTGCCAGCAGTTGGGCAGTCTCTGGGGCCAACGTCCTGACTTTC.

CDR3 in amino acids: CASSGTSGDTQYF. The CDR3 nucleotides read TGTGCCAGCAGCGGGACTAGCGGAGATACGCAGTATTTT. The chain links TRBV6-4 to TRBJ2-3, with 11 bases that match TRBD2. With V trimmed by 6 bases and J by 5 bases, 1 base remained unmatched. The CDR3 totals 13 residues. CDR1 and CDR2 (germline): MRHNA, SNTAGT.

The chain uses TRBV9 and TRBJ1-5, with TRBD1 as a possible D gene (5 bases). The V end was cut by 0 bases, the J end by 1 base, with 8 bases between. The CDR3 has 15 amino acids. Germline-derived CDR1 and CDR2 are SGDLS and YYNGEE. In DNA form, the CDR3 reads TGTGCCAGCAGCGTAGATGGGGGGAGCAATCAGCCCCAGCATTTT. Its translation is CASSVDGGSNQPQHF.

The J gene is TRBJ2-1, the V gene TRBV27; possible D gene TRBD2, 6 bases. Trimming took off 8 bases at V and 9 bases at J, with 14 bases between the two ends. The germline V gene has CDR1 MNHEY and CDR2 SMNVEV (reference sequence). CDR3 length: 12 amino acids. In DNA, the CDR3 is TGTGCCAGCTTGTCGGGAGTACGTGAGCAGTTCTTC. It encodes CASLSGVREQFF.

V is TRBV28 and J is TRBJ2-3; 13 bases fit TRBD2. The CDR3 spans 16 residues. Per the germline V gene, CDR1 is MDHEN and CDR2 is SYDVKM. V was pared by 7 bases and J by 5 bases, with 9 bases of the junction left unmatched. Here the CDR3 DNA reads TGTGCCAGCACTCGGACTAGCGGGAGTTGGAAAGATACGCAGTATTTT. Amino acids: CASTRTSGSWKDTQYF.

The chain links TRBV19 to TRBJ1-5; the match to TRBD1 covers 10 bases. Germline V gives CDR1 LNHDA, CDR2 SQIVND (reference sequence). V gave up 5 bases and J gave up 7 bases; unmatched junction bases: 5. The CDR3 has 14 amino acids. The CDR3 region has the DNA TGTGCCAGTAGTCTTCGGACAGGGGGACAGCCCCAGCATTTT. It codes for CASSLRTGGQPQHF.

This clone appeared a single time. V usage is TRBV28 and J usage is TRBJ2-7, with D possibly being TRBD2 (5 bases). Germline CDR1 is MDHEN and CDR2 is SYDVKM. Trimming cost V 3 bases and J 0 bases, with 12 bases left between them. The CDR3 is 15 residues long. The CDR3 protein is CASSFSPRGSYEQYF. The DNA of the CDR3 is TGTGCCAGCAGTTTTAGCCCCCGGGGCTCCTACGAGCAGTACTTC.

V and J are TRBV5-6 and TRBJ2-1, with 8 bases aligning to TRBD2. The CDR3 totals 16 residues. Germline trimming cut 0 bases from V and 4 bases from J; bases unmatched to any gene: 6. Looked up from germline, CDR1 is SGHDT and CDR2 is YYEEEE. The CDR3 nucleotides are TGTGCCAGCAGCTTGGGTGTGGCTAGCGGGTACAATGAGCAGTTCTTC. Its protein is CASSLGVASGYNEQFF.

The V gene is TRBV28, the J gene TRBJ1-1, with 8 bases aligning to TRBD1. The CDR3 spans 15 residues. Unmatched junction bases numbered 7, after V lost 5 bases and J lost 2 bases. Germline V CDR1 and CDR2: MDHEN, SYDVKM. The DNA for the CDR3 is TGTGCCAGCAGTCCTCAGGGGGCGAGCAACACTGAAGCTTTCTTT. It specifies CASSPQGASNTEAFF. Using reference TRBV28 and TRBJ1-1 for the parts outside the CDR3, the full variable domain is DVKVTQSSRYLVKRTGEKVFLECVQDMDHENMFWYRQDPGLGLRLIYFSYDVKMKEKGDIPEGYSVSREKKERFSLILESASTNQTSMYLCASSPQGASNTEAFFGQGTRLTVV.

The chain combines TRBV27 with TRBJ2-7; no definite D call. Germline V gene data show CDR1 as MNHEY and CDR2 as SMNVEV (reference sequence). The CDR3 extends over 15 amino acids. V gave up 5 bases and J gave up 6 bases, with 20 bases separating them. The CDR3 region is CASSPQMGKIGEQYF. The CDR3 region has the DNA TGTGCCAGCAGTCCGCAAATGGGCAAAATAGGCGAGCAGTACTTC.

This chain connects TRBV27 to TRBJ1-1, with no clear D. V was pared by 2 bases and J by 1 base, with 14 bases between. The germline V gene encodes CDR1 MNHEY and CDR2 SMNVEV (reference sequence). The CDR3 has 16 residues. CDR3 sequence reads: CASSLRRHSRNTEAFF. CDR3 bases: TGTGCCAGCAGTTTACGCCGTCACAGCCGGAACACTGAAGCTTTCTTT.

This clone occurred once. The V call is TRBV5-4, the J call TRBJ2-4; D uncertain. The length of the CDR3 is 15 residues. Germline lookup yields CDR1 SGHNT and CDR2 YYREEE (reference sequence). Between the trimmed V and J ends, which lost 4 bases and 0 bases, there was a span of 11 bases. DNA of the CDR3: TGTGCCAGCAGCCCCTCGTTAGTAGCCAAAAACATTCAGTACTTC. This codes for CASSPSLVAKNIQYF.